A selection of T cell receptor beta chains follows, all from one sample in a study of T cell responses to AZD1222 COVID-19 vaccine. Some clones are missing from TCRdb's copy, which holds only in-frame ones; the method was immunoSEQ multiplex PCR. The sample has some 130,000 clones, around 89% seen once. Specimen: peripheral blood, collected 28 days after the second AZD1222 dose. All receptors derive from an adult who received the AZD1222 COVID-19 vaccine. CDR3s include the opening cysteine and the closing phenylalanine or tryptophan. D genes are given only for firm matches. Size tells how often a clone was seen (once, few, many) or the class of an expanded clone, and some rows leave it out.

>NA|TRBJ2-5|TRBV19|NA
CASSIGRAAETQYF
TGTGCCAGTAGTATAGGTCGAGCGGCCGAGACCCAGTACTTC
>NA|TRBJ1-4|TRBV10-2|NA
CASSERAGGEKLFF
TGCGCCAGCAGTGAAAGGGCGGGAGGCGAAAAACTGTTTTTT
>once|TRBJ2-7|TRBV27|NA
CASSFRRGSYEQYF
TGTGCCAGCAGTTTTCGGCGGGGAAGCTACGAGCAGTACTTC
>NA|TRBJ2-1|TRBV29-1|TRBD2
CSVGSGRQFMNEQFF
TGCAGCGTGGGTAGCGGGAGGCAGTTCATGAATGAGCAGTTCTTC
>NA|TRBJ2-1|TRBV10-2|TRBD1
CASSPGTGVGNEQFF
TGCGCCAGCAGTCCCGGGACAGGGGTAGGCAATGAGCAGTTCTTC
>NA|TRBJ2-3|TRBV6-1|TRBD2
CASSEDVAGGADTQYF
TGTGCCAGCAGTGAAGATGTAGCGGGGGGGGCAGATACGCAGTATTTT
>NA|TRBJ1-4|TRBV7-8|NA
CASSLARGAANEKLFF
TGTGCCAGCAGCTTAGCAAGGGGGGCTGCTAATGAAAAACTGTTTTTT
>NA|TRBJ1-1|TRBV7-9|NA
CASSEKRVANTEAFF
TGTGCCAGCAGCGAGAAAAGGGTCGCGAACACTGAAGCTTTCTTT
>NA|TRBJ1-5|TRBV2|TRBD1
CASSGGRGDSNQPQHF
TGTGCCAGCAGTGGGGGCAGGGGGGATAGCAATCAGCCCCAGCATTTT
>NA|TRBJ1-1|TRBV11-2|NA
CASSFGGSQYMNTEAFF
TGTGCCAGCAGCTTCGGGGGGTCCCAGTATATGAACACTGAAGCTTTCTTT
>NA|TRBJ2-5|TRBV24-1|NA
CATSAYREIGETQYF
TGTGCCACCAGTGCGTACAGGGAGATAGGGGAGACCCAGTACTTC
>NA|TRBJ2-2|TRBV2|NA
CASVYWGQGGTGELFF
TGTGCTAGCGTATACTGGGGGCAGGGGGGCACCGGGGAGCTGTTTTTT
>once|TRBJ1-2|TRBV6-4|TRBD1
CASSQKTGGPVSGYTF
TGTGCCAGCAGCCAAAAGACAGGGGGCCCAGTTAGTGGCTACACCTTC
>NA|TRBJ1-1|TRBV10-2|TRBD1
CASLQGADTEAFF
TGCGCCAGCCTCCAGGGGGCAGACACTGAAGCTTTCTTT
>NA|TRBJ1-2|TRBV5-6|TRBD1
CASSDTGGNGYTF
TGTGCCAGCAGCGATACAGGGGGCAACGGCTACACCTTC
>NA|TRBJ2-1|TRBV7-2|NA
CASSFAVEQFF
TGTGCCAGCAGCTTCGCCGTTGAGCAGTTCTTC
>NA|TRBJ1-6|TRBV4-1|NA
CASSQDMWSPLHF
TGCGCCAGCAGCCAAGACATGTGGTCACCCCTCCACTTT
>NA|TRBJ2-7|TRBV5-5|NA
CASTSLAGVRNEQYF
TGTGCCAGCACCTCGTTGGCAGGGGTGAGGAACGAGCAGTACTTC
>NA|TRBJ1-2|TRBV20-1|NA
CSVGGYTF
TGCAGTGTGGGTGGCTACACCTTC
>NA|TRBJ1-2|TRBV30|TRBD1
CAWEKTGRYGYTF
TGTGCCTGGGAAAAGACAGGGAGATATGGCTACACCTTC
>few|TRBJ2-1|TRBV5-1|TRBD2
CASTIAGSYNEQFF
TGCGCCAGCACCATAGCGGGATCCTACAATGAGCAGTTCTTC
>NA|TRBJ2-7|TRBV3-1/TRBV3-2|NA
CASSQGSRHSYEQYF
TGTGCCAGCAGCCAAGGCAGTCGGCACTCCTACGAGCAGTACTTC
>NA|TRBJ1-1|TRBV7-6|NA
CASSATLRDTEAFF
TGTGCCAGCAGCGCGACATTAAGGGACACTGAAGCTTTCTTT
>NA|TRBJ1-1|TRBV6-5|NA
CASSNPNTEAFF
TGTGCCAGCTCGAACCCCAACACTGAAGCTTTCTTT
>NA|TRBJ1-3|TRBV6-5|NA
CASRFSGNTIYF
TGTGCCAGCCGCTTTTCTGGAAACACCATATATTTT
>NA|TRBJ1-3|TRBV11-2|NA
CASNTPAVGNTIYF
TGTGCCAGCAACACCCCCGCCGTCGGGAACACCATATATTTT
>NA|TRBJ2-3|TRBV30|NA
CAWSLAPDTQYF
TGTGCCTGGAGTCTGGCCCCAGATACGCAGTATTTT
>NA|TRBJ2-7|TRBV2|NA
CASGAIRLTYEQYF
TGTGCCAGCGGGGCAATAAGGCTCACCTACGAGCAGTACTTC
>NA|TRBJ1-2|TRBV13|NA
CASSPGNYGYTF
TGTGCCAGCAGCCCAGGGAACTATGGCTACACCTTC
>NA|TRBJ1-1|TRBV15|TRBD1
CATNADRDALNTEAFF
TGTGCCACCAATGCGGACAGGGACGCTTTGAACACTGAAGCTTTCTTT
>NA|TRBJ1-1|TRBV3-1/TRBV3-2|NA
CASTVRGGEAFF
TGTGCCAGCACAGTGCGGGGCGGTGAAGCTTTCTTT
>NA|TRBJ1-5|TRBV27|NA
CASSLSSRGVGQPQHF
TGTGCCAGCAGTTTATCATCACGGGGGGTCGGACAGCCCCAGCATTTT
>NA|TRBJ2-3|TRBV4-2|NA
CASSQGGSLITDTQYF
TGTGCCAGCAGCCAAGGTGGGAGCCTTATTACAGATACGCAGTATTTT
>NA|TRBJ2-1|TRBV5-4|NA
CASSLLTGGGYNEQFF
TGTGCCAGCAGCTTGCTAACCGGGGGTGGCTACAATGAGCAGTTCTTC
>NA|TRBJ1-2|TRBV30|TRBD1
CAWSTGTGGGFGYTF
TGTGCCTGGAGTACCGGGACAGGGGGCGGCTTTGGCTACACCTTC
>NA|TRBJ1-5|TRBV18|NA
CASSPDSNQPQHF
TGTGCCAGCTCCCCCGACTCTAATCAGCCCCAGCATTTT
>few|TRBJ2-1|TRBV4-2|NA
CASSQVVADSYNEQFF
TGTGCCAGCAGCCAAGTTGTAGCGGATTCCTACAATGAGCAGTTCTTC
>NA|TRBJ2-5|TRBV18|NA
CASSPYRAREETQYF
TGTGCCAGCTCACCATACAGGGCCCGAGAAGAGACCCAGTACTTC
>NA|TRBJ1-4|TRBV2|NA
CATSGEKLFF
TGTGCCACGTCTGGTGAAAAACTGTTTTTT
>NA|TRBJ1-3|TRBV30|TRBD1
CAWRLGQAGGNTIYF
TGTGCCTGGAGACTAGGACAGGCGGGGGGAAACACCATATATTTT
>NA|TRBJ2-7|TRBV30|NA
CAWSQLLRVGYEQYF
TGTGCCTGGAGCCAGCTCTTAAGAGTCGGCTACGAGCAGTACTTC
>NA|TRBJ2-5|TRBV29-1|NA
CSVARGEETQYF
TGCAGCGTTGCCAGGGGGGAAGAGACCCAGTACTTC
>NA|TRBJ2-7|TRBV30|NA
CAWSDWDRSSYEQYF
TGTGCCTGGAGTGATTGGGACCGGAGCTCCTACGAGCAGTACTTC
>NA|TRBJ2-7|TRBV19|NA
CASSGGTPPAEQYF
TGTGCCAGTAGCGGAGGGACCCCCCCCGCCGAGCAGTACTTC